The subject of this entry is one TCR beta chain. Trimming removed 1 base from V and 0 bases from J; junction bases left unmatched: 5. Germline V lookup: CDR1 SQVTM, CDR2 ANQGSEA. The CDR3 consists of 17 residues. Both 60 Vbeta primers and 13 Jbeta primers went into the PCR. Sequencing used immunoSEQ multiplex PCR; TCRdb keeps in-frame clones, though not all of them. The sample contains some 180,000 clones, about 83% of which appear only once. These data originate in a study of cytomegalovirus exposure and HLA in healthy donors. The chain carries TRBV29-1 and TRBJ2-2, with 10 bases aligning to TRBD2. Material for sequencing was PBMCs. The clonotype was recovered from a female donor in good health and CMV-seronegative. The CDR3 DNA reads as TGCAGCGTTGAAGCCAGCGGGAGGGGGGCGAACACCGGGGAGCTGTTTTTT. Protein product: CSVEASGRGANTGELFF.